The clone carrying this T cell receptor beta chain was counted a few times. Its target is not known. The source of the sample is a study of CD8 T cells in ankylosing spondylitis. General study points: Peripheral blood held disease-linked clones only at relatively low frequency, and these were CD8+. Previously reported in reactive arthritis synovial fluid and blood were some of the motif variants.

Looked up from germline, CDR1 is MGHDK and CDR2 is SYGVNS. This CDR3 is built from 13 residues. V was shortened by 2 bases and J by 7 bases, with 12 bases between the two germline ends. The TCR beta libraries were generated through quantitative 5'-RACE incorporating molecular barcodes. One entry per CDR3 protein results from TCRdb running MiXCR on the 5' RACE reads. The data show under 300,000 distinct CDR3 sequences, 18% seen once. The chain couples TRBV25-1 to TRBJ2-7, with D maybe TRBD2 (6 bases). The sequencing input was blood, either unsorted or a sorted T cell fraction (not recorded which). The clonotype comes from a male donor with ankylosing spondylitis or in good health (not recorded which). CDR3 in amino acids: CASSEPHGGEQYF. CDR3 bases: TGTGCCAGCAGTGAACCCCACGGGGGAGAGCAGTACTTC.